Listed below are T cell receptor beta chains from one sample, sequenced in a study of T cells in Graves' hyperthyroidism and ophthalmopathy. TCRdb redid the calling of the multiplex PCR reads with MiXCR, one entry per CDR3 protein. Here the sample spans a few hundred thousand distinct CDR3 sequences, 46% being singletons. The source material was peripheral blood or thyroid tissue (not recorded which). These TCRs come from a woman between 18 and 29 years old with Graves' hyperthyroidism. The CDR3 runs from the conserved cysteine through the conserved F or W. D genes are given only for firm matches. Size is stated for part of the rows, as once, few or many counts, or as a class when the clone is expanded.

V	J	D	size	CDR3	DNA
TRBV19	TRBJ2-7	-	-	CASSQGDRTYGYEQYF	TGTGCCAGTAGTCAAGGGGACCGAACATATGGCTACGAGCAGTACTTC
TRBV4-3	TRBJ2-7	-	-	CASSQESYGQPYEQYF	TGCGCCAGCAGCCAAGAGAGTTATGGGCAGCCCTACGAGCAGTACTTC
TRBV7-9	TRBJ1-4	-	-	CAGAGAYRGEKLFF	TGTGCCGGAGCGGGAGCCTACCGTGGAGAAAAACTGTTTTTT
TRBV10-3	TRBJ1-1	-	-	CAIRAMGSTEAFF	TGTGCCATCAGGGCAATGGGGAGTACTGAAGCTTTCTTT
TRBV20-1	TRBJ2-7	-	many	CSARYPMGPSSYEQYF	TGCAGTGCTAGGTATCCCATGGGACCTAGCTCCTACGAGCAGTACTTC
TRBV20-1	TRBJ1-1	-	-	CSASDRPLAFF	TGCAGTGCTAGCGACAGACCCTTAGCTTTCTTT
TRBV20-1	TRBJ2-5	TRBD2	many	CSAPGLAGLETQYF	TGCAGTGCTCCAGGACTAGCGGGATTGGAGACCCAGTACTTC
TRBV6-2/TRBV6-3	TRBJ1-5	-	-	CASSYSSLRRAINQPQHF	TGTGCCAGCAGTTACTCGTCGCTGCGCAGGGCAATCAATCAGCCCCAGCATTTT
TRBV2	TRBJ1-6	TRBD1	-	CASSGQGASSPLHF	TGTGCCAGCAGTGGACAGGGGGCAAGTTCACCCCTCCACTTT
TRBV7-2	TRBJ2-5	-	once	CASVGAKSNQETQYF	TGTGCCTCTGTAGGCGCAAAAAGTAACCAAGAGACCCAGTACTTC
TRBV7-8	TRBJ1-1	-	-	CASSEDGTVGTFF	TGTGCCAGCAGCGAAGACGGCACCGTTGGTACTTTCTTT
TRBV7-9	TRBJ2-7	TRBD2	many	CASKLESSGRAVDEQYF	TGTGCCAGCAAACTAGAGAGTAGCGGGAGGGCCGTCGACGAGCAGTACTTC
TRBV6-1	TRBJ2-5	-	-	CASSEAPLTGQETQYF	TGTGCCAGCAGTGAAGCCCCCCTTACAGGTCAAGAGACCCAGTACTTC
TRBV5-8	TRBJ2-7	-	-	CASSSGREYPHYEQYF	TGTGCCAGCAGCTCCGGCAGGGAATACCCTCACTACGAGCAGTACTTC
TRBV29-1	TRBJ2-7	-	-	CSVEDPTGFAYEQYF	TGCAGCGTTGAAGATCCGACGGGGTTCGCCTACGAGCAGTACTTC
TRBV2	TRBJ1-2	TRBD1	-	CASSFRTGAGYGYTF	TGTGCCAGCAGTTTTAGGACAGGGGCGGGGTATGGCTACACCTTC
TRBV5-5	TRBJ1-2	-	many	CASSLEPGRGYTF	TGTGCCAGCAGCTTGGAACCAGGGCGAGGCTACACCTTC
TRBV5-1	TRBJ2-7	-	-	CASSGHSGEQYF	TGCGCCAGCAGCGGCCATTCGGGCGAGCAGTACTTC
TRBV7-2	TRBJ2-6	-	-	CASSDPQLLFSGANVLTF	TGTGCCAGCAGCGACCCACAGCTACTCTTCTCTGGGGCCAACGTCCTGACTTTC
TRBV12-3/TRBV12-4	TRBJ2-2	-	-	CASSSGLTGELFF	TGTGCCAGCAGTTCAGGGTTAACCGGGGAGCTGTTTTTT
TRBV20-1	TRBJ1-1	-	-	CSASSSGQKNTEAFF	TGCAGTGCCAGTAGTAGCGGACAGAAGAACACTGAAGCTTTCTTT
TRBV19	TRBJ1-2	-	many	CASGVRVYGYTF	TGTGCCAGCGGGGTCAGAGTTTATGGCTACACCTTC
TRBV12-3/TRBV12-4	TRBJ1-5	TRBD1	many	CASGDRVGQPQHF	TGTGCCAGCGGGGACAGGGTTGGACAGCCCCAGCATTTT
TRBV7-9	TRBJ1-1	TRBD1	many	CASSPSGQGGTEAFF	TGTGCCAGCAGCCCCTCGGGACAGGGAGGAACTGAAGCTTTCTTT
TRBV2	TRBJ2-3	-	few	CASSEGQSVQYF	TGTGCCAGCAGTGAAGGACAGTCAGTTCAGTATTTT
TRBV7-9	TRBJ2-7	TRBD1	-	CASSLGTGEAEQYF	TGTGCCAGCAGCCTTGGGACAGGGGAAGCCGAGCAGTACTTC
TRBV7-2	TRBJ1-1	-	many	CASSLIRFEAFF	TGTGCCAGCAGCTTAATCCGATTTGAAGCTTTCTTT
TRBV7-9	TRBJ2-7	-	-	CASSSRSRDYEQYF	TGTGCCAGCAGCTCTAGGAGTAGGGACTACGAGCAGTACTTC
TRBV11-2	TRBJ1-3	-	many	CASSLASTYRQTSGNTIYF	TGTGCCAGCAGCTTAGCGTCCACCTACAGGCAAACCTCTGGAAACACCATATATTTT
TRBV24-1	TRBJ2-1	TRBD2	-	CATSRTSYEQFF	TGTGCCACCAGTCGGACTAGTTATGAGCAGTTCTTC